Shown below are 13 T cell receptor beta chains from a single sample sequenced in a study of identifying expanded T cells in peripheral blood. The data were produced by immunoSEQ multiplex PCR, yet TCRdb's version contains in-frame clones alone and is incomplete. This table holds 120,000 or so clones, roughly 80% found once. The sequenced sample was blood. Receptor source: a person aged 18 to 69 in good health.

In this sample, this clone turned up once. The chain has TRBV4-1 and TRBJ1-2; maybe TRBD1 (6 bases). The CDR3 contains 14 residues. Germline values: CDR1 MGHRA, CDR2 YSYEKL. V shed 0 bases and J shed 8 bases, with 13 bases lying between them. This chain's CDR3 is CASSQETGLRGYTF. The CDR3 nucleotides read TGCGCCAGCAGCCAAGAAACAGGGCTGCGAGGCTACACCTTC.

Only one count was recorded for this clone. The chain is built from TRBV5-1 and TRBJ2-3, with a tentative D call TRBD1 (5 bases). Germline lookup yields CDR1 SGHRS and CDR2 YFSETQ. The CDR3 spans 16 residues. V gave up 1 base and J gave up 2 bases, with 14 bases separating them. The CDR3 loop is CASSLSRARDTDTQYF. Written as DNA, the CDR3 is TGCGCCAGCAGCTTGAGCAGGGCCAGGGACACAGATACGCAGTATTTT.

This chain uses TRBV6-1 with TRBJ1-4; D might be TRBD1 (5 bases). CDR1 MNHNS and CDR2 SASEGT come from the germline V gene. Trimming took off 6 bases at V and 8 bases at J, with 10 bases between the two ends. There are 12 residues in the CDR3. The CDR3 sequence: CASSEWGEKLFF. The CDR3 nucleotides read TGTGCCAGCAGCGAATGGGGGGAAAAACTGTTTTTT.

The chain has TRBV7-9 and TRBJ2-6; the match to TRBD1 covers 11 bases. CDR1 and CDR2 (germline): SEHNR, FQNEAQ (reference sequence). The CDR3 totals 19 residues. V trimming: 4 bases; J trimming: 2 bases; junction bases outside the gene matches: 10. The CDR3 region is CASSSLRTGGVAGANVLTF. DNA of the CDR3: TGTGCCAGCAGCTCCCTAAGGACAGGGGGCGTAGCTGGGGCCAACGTCCTGACTTTC.

The rearrangement links TRBV13 to TRBJ1-6, with D uncertain. The CDR3 runs 14 residues. Germline V lookup: CDR1 PRHDT, CDR2 FYEKMQ (reference sequence). Deletions cut 2 bases from V and 9 bases from J, with 11 bases between. CDR3 nucleotide sequence: TGTGCCAGCAGCTTATACTGGGAGGGTTCACCCCTCCACTTT. Translating gives CASSLYWEGSPLHF.

The V and J genes are TRBV7-8 and TRBJ1-6, with 7 bases that match TRBD1. This CDR3 has 16 residues. Germline CDR1 SGHVS, CDR2 FQNEAQ. The V segment lost 2 bases and the J segment 3 bases; nucleotides outside the gene matches: 4. CDR3 sequence (DNA): TGTGCCAGCAGCTTACGACAGGGTGGCTATAATTCACCCCTCCACTTT. Its translation: CASSLRQGGYNSPLHF.

The chain uses TRBV9 and TRBJ1-2, with D unresolved. V lost 3 bases and J 0 bases, leaving 15 bases between the germline ends. This CDR3 comprises 16 residues. In germline, CDR1 is SGDLS, CDR2 YYNGEE. Written as DNA, the CDR3 is TGTGCCAGCAGCGAGAGAGGAGACAATGCTAACTATGGCTACACCTTC. Its translation: CASSERGDNANYGYTF.

This clone has a handful of counts. The gene calls are TRBV12-5 and TRBJ2-2; weak D call: TRBD2 (6 bases). This CDR3 region has 10 residues. The germline V gene encodes CDR1 LGHNT and CDR2 FRNRAP. The CDR3 is CANGGGELFF. CDR3 coding DNA: TGTGCCAACGGGGGTGGGGAGCTGTTTTTT.

The genes are TRBV4-1 and TRBJ2-5; D unclear. V was cut by 9 bases and J by 5 bases, with 7 bases left in between. CDR3 length: 10 amino acids. CDR1 is MGHRA, CDR2 YSYEKL, per germline. The CDR3 DNA is TGCGCCAGGCCCGGGGAGACCCAGTACTTC. This encodes CARPGETQYF.

The chain's CDR3 is CASSYDRPRAGELFF. The CDR3 DNA reads as TGTGCCAGCAGCTATGACAGGCCCCGGGCCGGGGAGCTGTTTTTT. This chain links TRBV5-4 with TRBJ2-2; weak D call: TRBD1 (6 bases). With 3 bases removed from V and 6 bases from J, the gap between germline ends came to 15 bases. Germline assignment: CDR1 SGHNT and CDR2 YYREEE (reference sequence). This CDR3 is 15 amino acids long.

This clone was recorded only once. The chain couples TRBV5-6 to TRBJ2-1, with D possibly TRBD2 on 5 matching bases. CDR3 length: 13 residues. V lost 3 bases and J 8 bases, leaving 12 bases between the germline ends. Germline values: CDR1 SGHDT, CDR2 YYEEEE. Here the CDR3 reads CASSSVGSDEQFF. CDR3 DNA sequence: TGTGCCAGCAGCTCGGTAGGTAGCGATGAGCAGTTCTTC.

The gene calls are TRBV29-1 and TRBJ2-1, with D tentatively TRBD1 (5 bases). V dropped 2 bases and J dropped 9 bases, with 11 bases sitting between them. This CDR3 is built from 12 residues. Germline CDR1 is SQVTM and CDR2 is ANQGSEA. The CDR3 loop is CSVEQGGAEQFF. DNA for the CDR3: TGCAGCGTTGAACAGGGCGGCGCTGAGCAGTTCTTC.

V gene TRBV5-1 combines with J gene TRBJ2-7; 7 bases match TRBD1. CDR3 size: 16 residues. Losses at the gene ends were 3 bases for V and 0 bases for J; bases not matched to a gene: 9. Germline assignment: CDR1 SGHRS and CDR2 YFSETQ. The CDR3 loop reads CASSYLTGVSSYEQYF. In nucleotides, the CDR3 is TGCGCCAGCAGCTACCTAACAGGGGTTAGCTCCTACGAGCAGTACTTC.